Listed below are T cell receptor beta chains from one sample, sequenced in a study of blood T cell repertoires in COVID-19. The method was immunoSEQ multiplex PCR; TCRdb's version includes in-frame clones alone and lacks a portion of them. The profile shows under 80,000 clones, 65% to 85% of them singletons. The material sequenced was peripheral blood. These receptors came from a man aged 55-75 years with COVID-19, enrolled during active disease. Both conserved end residues are part of each CDR3. Each record gives: clone size, D gene, J gene, V gene, CDR3 DNA, CDR3 protein. The D gene is left open where the match is weak. Part of the rows lack a size; the others show once, few, many or a class for expanded clones.

clone_size: few
d_call: NA
j_call: TRBJ2-5
v_call: TRBV11-1
cdr3_nt: TGTGCCAGCAGCTCCCGCAGGGGACAAGAGACCCAGTACTTC
cdr3_aa: CASSSRRGQETQYF

clone_size: NA
d_call: NA
j_call: TRBJ2-4
v_call: TRBV4-1
cdr3_nt: TGCGCCAGCAGCCTCTCAGGGCAGGCTCAGTACTTC
cdr3_aa: CASSLSGQAQYF

clone_size: NA
d_call: TRBD2
j_call: TRBJ2-1
v_call: TRBV9
cdr3_nt: TGTGCCAGCAGCTTCGGAGGACTAGCGGGACCCAGGGGGCAGTTCTTC
cdr3_aa: CASSFGGLAGPRGQFF

clone_size: NA
d_call: NA
j_call: TRBJ2-7
v_call: TRBV10-3
cdr3_nt: TGTGCCATCAGTGGACCCCCAGGCGGAGCGGGGCAGTACTTC
cdr3_aa: CAISGPPGGAGQYF

clone_size: few
d_call: TRBD1
j_call: TRBJ1-1
v_call: TRBV5-1
cdr3_nt: TGCGCCAGCAGGGGACAGGGGAACACTGAAGCTTTCTTT
cdr3_aa: CASRGQGNTEAFF

clone_size: NA
d_call: NA
j_call: TRBJ2-3
v_call: TRBV9
cdr3_nt: TGTGCCAGCAGCGTAGGAGGCCGCCTCACAGATACGCAGTATTTT
cdr3_aa: CASSVGGRLTDTQYF

clone_size: NA
d_call: TRBD2
j_call: TRBJ2-3
v_call: TRBV6-5
cdr3_nt: TGTGCCAGCTCACTTCGACTAGCAGAGGGGGATACGCAGTATTTT
cdr3_aa: CASSLRLAEGDTQYF

clone_size: NA
d_call: NA
j_call: TRBJ1-5
v_call: TRBV14
cdr3_nt: TGTGCCAGCAGCCAAGTCGGCGGGAGCAATCAGCCCCAGCATTTT
cdr3_aa: CASSQVGGSNQPQHF

clone_size: few
d_call: NA
j_call: TRBJ1-1
v_call: TRBV12-3/TRBV12-4
cdr3_nt: TGTGCCAGCACCCTCCGGGACACCGGTGTGGCTTTCTTT
cdr3_aa: CASTLRDTGVAFF

clone_size: once
d_call: NA
j_call: TRBJ1-2
v_call: TRBV15
cdr3_nt: TGTGCCACCAGCAGAGATCCCCTAGGGGGAGACGGCTACACCTTC
cdr3_aa: CATSRDPLGGDGYTF

clone_size: NA
d_call: TRBD1
j_call: TRBJ1-5
v_call: TRBV19
cdr3_nt: TGTGCCAGTACTACCTACGGACAGGGAGGTGAGGCCCAGCATTTT
cdr3_aa: CASTTYGQGGEAQHF

clone_size: NA
d_call: NA
j_call: TRBJ2-7
v_call: TRBV2
cdr3_nt: TGTGCCAGCAGTGAATCGGGACACCAGTACTTC
cdr3_aa: CASSESGHQYF

clone_size: NA
d_call: NA
j_call: TRBJ2-1
v_call: TRBV5-1
cdr3_nt: TGCGCCAGCAGCTTGACCGGGAGTGAGTACAATGAGCAGTTCTTC
cdr3_aa: CASSLTGSEYNEQFF

clone_size: NA
d_call: NA
j_call: TRBJ2-2
v_call: TRBV7-9
cdr3_nt: TGTGCCAGCAGCTTCGTAGCCCCCGGGGAGCTGTTTTTT
cdr3_aa: CASSFVAPGELFF

clone_size: NA
d_call: TRBD1
j_call: TRBJ2-1
v_call: TRBV24-1
cdr3_nt: TGTGCCACCAGTGATCCGATAAAAAACGTCAACCGGGACAGCTACTACAATGAGCAGTTCTTC
cdr3_aa: CATSDPIKNVNRDSYYNEQFF

clone_size: NA
d_call: TRBD1
j_call: TRBJ1-3
v_call: TRBV5-3
cdr3_nt: TGTGCCAGAAGCCACCGGGACAGCCGCTCTGGAAACACCATATATTTT
cdr3_aa: CARSHRDSRSGNTIYF

clone_size: many
d_call: NA
j_call: TRBJ1-2
v_call: TRBV29-1
cdr3_nt: TGCAGCGTTGAGGGTGCAGGGGACTATGGCTACACCTTC
cdr3_aa: CSVEGAGDYGYTF

clone_size: once
d_call: TRBD1
j_call: TRBJ1-1
v_call: TRBV19
cdr3_nt: TGTGCCAGTAGTGCAGACAGGGGGGCTGAAGCTTTCTTT
cdr3_aa: CASSADRGAEAFF

clone_size: NA
d_call: NA
j_call: TRBJ1-2
v_call: TRBV5-4
cdr3_nt: TGTGCCAGCAGCCCGGCGGGGGGAGCCAACTATGGCTACACCTTC
cdr3_aa: CASSPAGGANYGYTF

clone_size: NA
d_call: TRBD2
j_call: TRBJ2-7
v_call: TRBV10-2
cdr3_nt: TGCGCCAGCAGTGAGTGGGAGGGCCCGCAGTACTTC
cdr3_aa: CASSEWEGPQYF

clone_size: NA
d_call: TRBD1
j_call: TRBJ2-7
v_call: TRBV6-5
cdr3_nt: TGTGCCAGCAGATCCGACAGGGGGGACCTATACGAGCAGTACTTC
cdr3_aa: CASRSDRGDLYEQYF

clone_size: NA
d_call: TRBD2
j_call: TRBJ2-7
v_call: TRBV27
cdr3_nt: TGTGCCAGCAGCCCCGAAACCCAGCGGGGTTGGTGGGAGCAGTACTTC
cdr3_aa: CASSPETQRGWWEQYF

clone_size: NA
d_call: NA
j_call: TRBJ2-7
v_call: TRBV15
cdr3_nt: TGTGCCACCAGCAGAGAAGGGAGTTCCCCCCTATACGAGCAGTACTTC
cdr3_aa: CATSREGSSPLYEQYF

clone_size: NA
d_call: NA
j_call: TRBJ2-7
v_call: TRBV7-9
cdr3_nt: TGTGCCAGCAGGTACTTGGGGCAGGGAAGCAGCGAGCAGTACTTC
cdr3_aa: CASRYLGQGSSEQYF

clone_size: once
d_call: NA
j_call: TRBJ1-5
v_call: TRBV30
cdr3_nt: TGTGCCTGGAGTACCTCCGGGCCCCAGCATTTT
cdr3_aa: CAWSTSGPQHF

clone_size: NA
d_call: TRBD1
j_call: TRBJ1-4
v_call: TRBV28
cdr3_nt: TGTGCCAGCAGGCAGGACAGGGCAATGATAACTAATGAAAAACTGTTTTTT
cdr3_aa: CASRQDRAMITNEKLFF

clone_size: NA
d_call: NA
j_call: TRBJ2-7
v_call: TRBV7-9
cdr3_nt: TGTGCCAGCAGCTTTATCCACGAGCAGTACTTC
cdr3_aa: CASSFIHEQYF

clone_size: NA
d_call: NA
j_call: TRBJ1-2
v_call: TRBV20-1
cdr3_nt: TGCAGTGCTAGTTTGGGCAGGGCAGATGGCTACACCTTC
cdr3_aa: CSASLGRADGYTF

clone_size: NA
d_call: NA
j_call: TRBJ2-7
v_call: TRBV6-5
cdr3_nt: TGTGCCAGCAAACGATCAGGCGACTACGAGCAGTACTTC
cdr3_aa: CASKRSGDYEQYF

clone_size: NA
d_call: NA
j_call: TRBJ1-2
v_call: TRBV29-1
cdr3_nt: TGCAGCGCGGATACTAACGACTATGGCTACACCTTC
cdr3_aa: CSADTNDYGYTF

clone_size: NA
d_call: NA
j_call: TRBJ1-6
v_call: TRBV9
cdr3_nt: TGTGCCAGCAGCGTATTATCCTCCTATAATTCACCCCTCCACTTT
cdr3_aa: CASSVLSSYNSPLHF

clone_size: NA
d_call: TRBD1
j_call: TRBJ2-7
v_call: TRBV10-3
cdr3_nt: TGTGCCATCAGGAATCGGGACAGGGGGGCCTACGAGCAGTACTTC
cdr3_aa: CAIRNRDRGAYEQYF

clone_size: NA
d_call: TRBD1
j_call: TRBJ2-3
v_call: TRBV19
cdr3_nt: TGTGCCAGTAGGGGGGGGACAGGGCCGTATTTT
cdr3_aa: CASRGGTGPYF

clone_size: NA
d_call: TRBD1
j_call: TRBJ2-5
v_call: TRBV27
cdr3_nt: TGTGCCAGCAGTTTTAGCAGGGGGGAGACCCAGTACTTC
cdr3_aa: CASSFSRGETQYF

clone_size: NA
d_call: NA
j_call: TRBJ2-5
v_call: TRBV5-4
cdr3_nt: TGTGCCAGCAGCCCTACAGGCATTCAAGAGACCCAGTACTTC
cdr3_aa: CASSPTGIQETQYF

clone_size: NA
d_call: NA
j_call: TRBJ2-3
v_call: TRBV9
cdr3_nt: TGTGCCAGCACAGGGGCGGGGGCCCGCCCAGATACGCAGTATTTT
cdr3_aa: CASTGAGARPDTQYF

clone_size: few
d_call: NA
j_call: TRBJ2-5
v_call: TRBV9
cdr3_nt: TGTGCCAGCAGCCCCCGGGGGCGGGGGTCGGAGACCCAGTACTTC
cdr3_aa: CASSPRGRGSETQYF

clone_size: NA
d_call: NA
j_call: TRBJ2-3
v_call: TRBV5-1
cdr3_nt: TGCGCCAGCAGCTCCAGGGCGTCCACAGATACGCAGTATTTT
cdr3_aa: CASSSRASTDTQYF

clone_size: few
d_call: NA
j_call: TRBJ1-3
v_call: TRBV6-5
cdr3_nt: TGTGCCAGCAGCCTAACAGGATCCGGAAACACCATATATTTT
cdr3_aa: CASSLTGSGNTIYF

clone_size: NA
d_call: NA
j_call: TRBJ1-6
v_call: TRBV28
cdr3_nt: TGTGCCAGCAGAGGGCAGGGGCGTCCCCTCCACTTT
cdr3_aa: CASRGQGRPLHF

clone_size: once
d_call: TRBD1
j_call: TRBJ1-1
v_call: TRBV6-5
cdr3_nt: TGTGCCAGCATACGGACAGGACCGAACACTGAAGCTTTCTTT
cdr3_aa: CASIRTGPNTEAFF

clone_size: NA
d_call: TRBD2
j_call: TRBJ2-1
v_call: TRBV6-5
cdr3_nt: TGTGCCAGCAGTCACCGGGACTACCACAATGAGCAGTTCTTC
cdr3_aa: CASSHRDYHNEQFF

clone_size: NA
d_call: TRBD2
j_call: TRBJ2-5
v_call: TRBV7-9
cdr3_nt: TGTGCCAGCAGCCCGGGGGGGCGGGAGACCCAGTACTTC
cdr3_aa: CASSPGGRETQYF